This passage covers 12 T cell receptor beta chains from one sample sequenced in a study of T cell responses to AZD1222 COVID-19 vaccine. The protocol was immunoSEQ multiplex PCR, while the TCRdb copy is restricted to in-frame clones and leaves out a portion. This table has tens of thousands of clones, about 85% appearing once. This sample comprised peripheral blood, obtained on day 0 of AZD1222 vaccination. These receptor sequences come from an adult in good health.

The gene calls are TRBV28 and TRBJ1-1, with D hard to call. V was shortened by 9 bases and J by 7 bases, with 15 bases between the two germline ends. This CDR3 contains 12 residues. Germline V gene sequence: CDR1 MDHEN, CDR2 SYDVKM. Written as DNA, the CDR3 is TGTGCCAGTTCCGGGCAGCCAATTGAAGCTTTCTTT. This sequence encodes CASSGQPIEAFF.

V gene TRBV19 combines with J gene TRBJ1-1; TRBD1 matches at 10 bases. The CDR3 runs to 14 residues. In germline, CDR1 is LNHDA, CDR2 SQIVND (reference sequence). V shed 6 bases, J shed 11 bases, and the junction held 12 bases outside the gene matches. Here the CDR3 DNA reads TGTGCCAGTAGCGCATTAGGGACAGGGGAATTGGCTTTCTTT. Its translation: CASSALGTGELAFF. The full variable domain, in which reference TRBV19 and TRBJ1-1 provide the parts outside the CDR3, is DGGITQSPKYLFRKEGQNVTLSCEQNLNHDAMYWYRQDPGQGLRLIYYSQIVNDFQKGDIAEGYSVSREKKESFPLTVTSAQKNPTAFYLCASSALGTGELAFFGQGTRLTVV.

The chain combines TRBV5-1 with TRBJ2-2; 9 bases fit TRBD1. The CDR3 sequence is 16 residues long. Per germline, CDR1 SGHRS and CDR2 YFSETQ. The V segment lost 8 bases and the J segment 4 bases; nucleotides outside the gene matches: 12. As DNA, the CDR3 is TGCGCCAGTCGAATAGGCGGGACAGGGCTCACCGGGGAGCTGTTTTTT. Its translation is CASRIGGTGLTGELFF.

This chain uses TRBV3-1 (or the pseudogene TRBV3-2) with TRBJ1-6; a possible D gene is TRBD1 (5 bases). The germline V gene encodes CDR1 LGHDT and CDR2 YNNKEL (reference sequence). The V and J ends lost 4 bases and 0 bases respectively, with 19 bases between them. This CDR3 spans 19 amino acids. CDR3 region: CASSPPAGTQSSYNSPLHF. Written as DNA, the CDR3 is TGTGCCAGCAGCCCTCCGGCCGGGACCCAGAGCTCCTATAATTCACCCCTCCACTTT.

The V and J genes are TRBV6-2 or TRBV6-3 and TRBJ2-3, with TRBD2 matching 11 bases. The CDR3 is 15 residues long. V gave up 5 bases and J gave up 7 bases; unmatched junction bases: 8. Germline-derived CDR1 and CDR2 are MNHEY and SVGEGT. CDR3 nucleotide sequence: TGTGCCAGCAGTGGCCCAACTAGCGGGGGAAATACGCAGTATTTT. This codes for CASSGPTSGGNTQYF.

This chain joins TRBV4-1 and TRBJ1-3, with 8 bases identical to TRBD1. The CDR3 loop spans 16 amino acids. The ends lost 5 bases at V and 0 bases at J; junction bases unmatched: 6. CDR1 is MGHRA and CDR2 is YSYEKL in the germline V gene. The DNA of the CDR3 is TGCGCCAGCAGCTTCGACAGGGGCGACTCTGGAAACACCATATATTTT. Amino acids: CASSFDRGDSGNTIYF.

V and J are TRBV6-5 and TRBJ2-7; TRBD2 might be the D (6 bases). Trimming stripped 5 bases from V and 6 bases from J, with 20 bases between. CDR3 length equals 15 residues. The germline CDR1 and CDR2 sequences are MNHEY and SVGAGI. CDR3 sequence: CASSIEVRDLSEQYF. The CDR3, as DNA: TGTGCCAGCAGTATCGAAGTCCGGGACTTGTCCGAGCAGTACTTC.

The chain has TRBV19 and TRBJ2-7, with TRBD1 matching over 8 bases. Losses at the gene ends were 7 bases for V and 3 bases for J; bases not matched to a gene: 8. CDR1 is LNHDA, CDR2 SQIVND, per germline (reference sequence). The CDR3 is 14 residues long. The CDR3 spells CASKNQDRDYEQYF. CDR3 coding DNA: TGTGCCAGTAAGAATCAGGACAGGGACTACGAGCAGTACTTC.

V and J are TRBV20-1 and TRBJ2-7; unclear D gene. Germline V gene data show CDR1 as DFQATT and CDR2 as SNEGSKA (reference sequence). Trimming left V 4 bases short and J 1 base short, with 5 bases between. The CDR3 sequence is 11 residues long. The CDR3 sequence: CSATESYEQYF. In nucleotides, the CDR3 is TGCAGTGCTACCGAATCCTACGAGCAGTACTTC.

This rearrangement joins TRBV7-9 to TRBJ2-7; D possibly corresponds to TRBD1 (6 bases). The V end was cut by 2 bases, the J end by 5 bases, with 16 bases between. The germline V gene encodes CDR1 SEHNR and CDR2 FQNEAQ (reference sequence). CDR3 length: 15 residues. The CDR3, as DNA: TGTGCCAGCAGCTTATTTAGAGGGGGTGAGAACGAGCAGTACTTC. Translation gives CASSLFRGGENEQYF.

The rearrangement uses TRBV5-6 and TRBJ1-3; tentative D call: TRBD1 (5 bases). The V and J ends lost 0 bases and 1 base respectively, with 8 bases between them. Germline V lookup: CDR1 SGHDT, CDR2 YYEEEE. CDR3 size: 15 residues. In DNA form, the CDR3 reads TGTGCCAGCAGCTTGGCGGGGGGATCTGGAAACACCATATATTTT. Translated: CASSLAGGSGNTIYF.

In this sample, this clone turned up a few times. For the CDR3, the DNA is TGTGCCAGCAGCTTAGTGGCAGGGCCCCAAGAGACCCAGTACTTC. Translated, it gives CASSLVAGPQETQYF. This chain connects TRBV11-3 to TRBJ2-5; weak D call: TRBD1 (5 bases). Germline V CDR1 and CDR2: SGHNT, YENEEA. V lost 1 base, J lost 1 base, and 10 bases lay in between. CDR3 length equals 15 residues.